Listed below are T cell receptor beta chains from one sample, sequenced in a study of cytomegalovirus exposure and HLA in healthy donors. Profiled with immunoSEQ multiplex PCR; TCRdb holds only in-frame clones, not every one. The repertoire includes roughly 250,000 clones, 70% to 90% of them detected once, and roughly 2% sits in the top ten. Sequencing was done on a sample of PBMCs. The receptors originated from a woman between 40 and 50 years old in good health and CMV-seropositive. Both conserved end residues are part of each CDR3. The order of the fields is V gene, J gene, D gene, clone size, CDR3 protein, CDR3 DNA. A D gene is named only where the DNA matches it firmly. Not all rows give a size; the values are once, few, many and, for expanded clones, a class.

TRBV18	TRBJ1-1	TRBD1	NA	CASSHPPGTAAVVVFF	TGTGCCAGCTCTCATCCTCCCGGGACAGCGGCGGTGGTGGTTTTCTTT
TRBV6-6	TRBJ2-1	TRBD2	once	CASSPPGLAGWNEQFF	TGTGCCAGCAGTCCACCGGGACTAGCGGGATGGAATGAGCAGTTCTTC
TRBV29-1	TRBJ2-2	TRBD2	NA	CSVDLAGGTGELFF	TGCAGCGTTGATCTAGCGGGTGGGACCGGGGAGCTGTTTTTT
TRBV19	TRBJ1-5	TRBD1	NA	CASSSGTGWQPQHF	TGTGCCAGTAGTTCTGGGACAGGGTGGCAGCCCCAGCATTTT
TRBV27	TRBJ2-7	TRBD1	NA	CASKRQGSQYF	TGTGCCAGCAAGCGACAGGGGAGTCAGTACTTC
TRBV19	TRBJ1-6	TRBD1	few	CASSTTGGTYNSPLHF	TGTGCCAGTAGTACCACAGGGGGCACCTATAATTCACCCCTCCACTTT
TRBV28	TRBJ2-4	NA	NA	CASSSPGSRGKNIQYF	TGTGCCAGCAGTTCACCGGGCTCCCGGGGCAAAAACATTCAGTACTTC
TRBV7-2	TRBJ1-1	NA	NA	CASSPRVRTEAFF	TGTGCCAGCAGCCCCCGGGTCCGGACTGAAGCTTTCTTT
TRBV25-1	TRBJ2-5	NA	NA	CASRSQATQYF	TGTGCCAGCCGATCACAGGCTACCCAGTACTTC
TRBV6-6	TRBJ2-1	NA	NA	CASSYRDSAYNEQFF	TGTGCCAGCAGTTACCGCGATTCCGCGTACAATGAGCAGTTCTTC
TRBV5-1	TRBJ2-3	NA	NA	CASGQRPDTQYF	TGCGCCAGCGGGCAAAGGCCAGATACGCAGTATTTT
TRBV9	TRBJ2-1	TRBD1	NA	CASSVFGQVKNEQFF	TGTGCCAGCAGCGTATTTGGACAGGTAAAAAATGAGCAGTTCTTC
TRBV19	TRBJ1-5	NA	NA	CASSMAGSGNQPQHF	TGTGCCAGTAGTATGGCGGGGTCGGGCAATCAGCCCCAGCATTTT
TRBV7-2	TRBJ2-7	TRBD2	NA	CASTFGLAGGSYEQYF	TGTGCCAGCACCTTCGGACTAGCGGGAGGCTCCTACGAGCAGTACTTC
TRBV2	TRBJ2-7	TRBD1	NA	CASSDRDRGLYEQYF	TGTGCCAGCAGTGATCGGGACAGAGGGCTCTACGAGCAGTACTTC
TRBV11-1	TRBJ2-3	NA	NA	CASSSSLASYTDTQYF	TGTGCCAGCAGCTCTTCCCTAGCGTCGTACACAGATACGCAGTATTTT
TRBV10-3	TRBJ1-1	NA	NA	CAISGRDPGTEAFF	TGTGCCATCAGTGGGAGGGACCCCGGGACTGAAGCTTTCTTT
TRBV19	TRBJ2-7	TRBD2	NA	CASSIVRGSSYEQYF	TGTGCCAGTAGTATAGTGCGGGGGAGCTCCTACGAGCAGTACTTC
TRBV25-1	TRBJ1-2	NA	many	CFLQDTEGYTF	TGTTTTCTTCAGGACACTGAGGGCTACACCTTC
TRBV30	TRBJ2-1	NA	few	CAWSVAGMLWNEQFF	TGTGCCTGGAGTGTGGCGGGGATGTTGTGGAATGAGCAGTTCTTC
TRBV9	TRBJ2-3	NA	NA	CASSTAGGTDTQYF	TGTGCCAGCAGCACCGCAGGGGGCACAGATACGCAGTATTTT
TRBV27	TRBJ1-1	NA	NA	CASSPHGANTEAFF	TGTGCCAGCAGTCCCCATGGGGCGAACACTGAAGCTTTCTTT
TRBV11-3	TRBJ2-7	TRBD2	NA	CASSILVAGSYEQYF	TGTGCCAGCAGCATTCTCGTAGCGGGGAGCTACGAGCAGTACTTC
TRBV30	TRBJ2-3	NA	NA	CAWSVLGGSTDTQYF	TGTGCCTGGAGTGTATTGGGGGGTAGCACAGATACGCAGTATTTT
TRBV11-3	TRBJ2-2	NA	NA	CASKRTANTGELFF	TGTGCCAGTAAACGGACAGCGAACACCGGGGAGCTGTTTTTT
TRBV5-6	TRBJ2-1	TRBD1	NA	CASSLAALGTGGDEQFF	TGTGCCAGCAGCTTGGCCGCGCTTGGGACAGGGGGCGATGAGCAGTTCTTC
TRBV6-1	TRBJ2-3	TRBD2	once	CASSERTSGRARDTQYF	TGTGCCAGCAGTGAAAGGACTAGCGGGAGGGCCAGGGATACGCAGTATTTT
TRBV13	TRBJ2-1	NA	NA	CASSLDRENYNEQFF	TGTGCCAGCAGCTTAGACAGAGAAAACTACAATGAGCAGTTCTTC
TRBV5-1	TRBJ2-5	TRBD2	NA	CASSPRDQRGETQYF	TGCGCCAGCAGCCCCCGGGACCAGCGGGGGGAGACCCAGTACTTC
TRBV7-9	TRBJ2-7	TRBD1	NA	CASSSDRYNYEQYF	TGTGCCAGCAGCTCGGACAGGTACAACTACGAGCAGTACTTC
TRBV29-1	TRBJ2-7	NA	NA	CSVDREGSYEQYF	TGCAGCGTTGACAGGGAAGGCTCCTACGAGCAGTACTTC
TRBV2	TRBJ2-7	TRBD2	few	CASNKGGGPDEQYF	TGTGCCAGCAACAAGGGCGGGGGACCGGACGAGCAGTACTTC
TRBV9	TRBJ1-2	TRBD1	NA	CASSGGKAGTGNGYTF	TGTGCCAGCAGCGGAGGAAAGGCCGGGACAGGGAACGGCTACACCTTC
TRBV19	TRBJ2-2	NA	NA	CASSIGGGPNTGELFF	TGTGCCAGTAGTATTGGGGGCGGACCGAACACCGGGGAGCTGTTTTTT
TRBV13	TRBJ2-1	TRBD1	NA	CASSLMTGGAGPEQFF	TGTGCCAGCAGCTTAATGACAGGGGGCGCTGGTCCTGAGCAGTTCTTC
TRBV5-1	TRBJ2-5	TRBD2	NA	CASSLGDYYQETQYF	TGCGCCAGCAGCTTGGGGGACTATTACCAAGAGACCCAGTACTTC
TRBV7-9	TRBJ2-5	TRBD1	NA	CASSFRQRGPGETQYF	TGTGCCAGCAGCTTCAGACAGAGGGGGCCCGGTGAGACCCAGTACTTC
TRBV6-5	TRBJ2-7	TRBD2	NA	CASRVIAGGGEQYF	TGTGCCAGCAGAGTAATAGCGGGAGGGGGCGAGCAGTACTTC
TRBV2	TRBJ1-1	TRBD1	NA	CASRETGLVNAEAFF	TGTGCCAGCAGGGAGACAGGGTTAGTTAACGCTGAAGCTTTCTTT
TRBV5-5	TRBJ2-3	NA	NA	CASSRGGGPTDTQYF	TGTGCCAGCAGCCGAGGCGGGGGCCCCACAGATACGCAGTATTTT
TRBV18	TRBJ2-1	NA	NA	CASSPFEIRGVNEQFF	TGTGCCAGCTCACCATTCGAAATTAGGGGCGTTAATGAGCAGTTCTTC
TRBV4-3	TRBJ1-1	NA	NA	CASSQEPGRAFF	TGCGCCAGCAGCCAAGAACCCGGGAGAGCTTTCTTT
TRBV6-6	TRBJ1-1	NA	NA	CATRTENTEAFF	TGTGCCACGAGGACAGAGAACACTGAAGCTTTCTTT
TRBV29-1	TRBJ2-3	TRBD2	NA	CSVVGTSPRDTQYF	TGCAGCGTTGTGGGGACTAGCCCTAGGGATACGCAGTATTTT
TRBV7-9	TRBJ2-7	TRBD1	NA	CASSKTGGGYEQYF	TGTGCCAGCAGCAAGACAGGGGGGGGCTACGAGCAGTACTTC
TRBV13	TRBJ1-2	TRBD1	few	CASSSRTGDGYTF	TGTGCCAGCAGCTCCCGGACAGGGGATGGCTACACCTTC
TRBV18	TRBJ1-1	TRBD1	NA	CASSPGPRQGTEAFF	TGTGCCAGCTCACCAGGACCGCGACAGGGCACTGAAGCTTTCTTT
TRBV21-1	TRBJ2-7	NA	NA	CASSKFGTGGEVYEQYF	TGTGCCAGCAGCAAATTTGGAACAGGGGGAGAGGTCTACGAGCAGTACTTC
TRBV11-2	TRBJ2-4	NA	NA	CASSPPEYPKNIQYF	TGTGCCAGCAGCCCCCCGGAGTACCCCAAAAACATTCAGTACTTC
TRBV5-6	TRBJ2-2	TRBD1	NA	CASSTSGGYTGELFF	TGTGCCAGCAGTACATCAGGGGGATACACCGGGGAGCTGTTTTTT
TRBV30	TRBJ2-2	NA	NA	CAWSVQGPRGELFF	TGTGCCTGGAGTGTACAGGGACCCCGCGGGGAGCTGTTTTTT
TRBV7-9	TRBJ2-6	TRBD1	NA	CASSSDFGQALSGANVLTF	TGTGCCAGCAGCTCAGATTTCGGACAGGCGCTTTCTGGGGCCAACGTCCTGACTTTC
TRBV28	TRBJ2-7	TRBD1	NA	CASSPAGQVPSYEQYF	TGTGCCAGCAGTCCCGCGGGACAGGTCCCCTCCTACGAGCAGTACTTC
TRBV4-1	TRBJ2-1	TRBD2	NA	CATSRETSAYNEQFF	TGCGCCACCAGTAGGGAGACTAGCGCATACAATGAGCAGTTCTTC
TRBV18	TRBJ1-1	NA	NA	CASSKNQGGTEAFF	TGTGCCAGCTCCAAGAATCAGGGTGGCACTGAAGCTTTCTTT